Following are 26 T cell receptor beta chains from one sample sequenced in a study of vaccination and CD4 T cells after COVID-19. Oncomine TCR Beta short-read sequencing was applied to DNA from cultured CD4+ T cells. TCRdb analysed the PCR reads with MiXCR anew, one entry per CDR3 protein. Of roughly 25,000 distinct CDR3 sequences in the sample, under 65% were seen once. Treatment described: 10-day PBMC culture with coronavirus spike peptide pools or control peptides (ViraFEST assay). Their specific antigens are unknown. The specimen was CD4+ T cells from blood, cultured in vitro. The origin of the receptors is a human donor who had recovered from COVID-19.

This clonotype was seen only once. The chain recombines TRBV28 with TRBJ1-5, with unresolved D. The CDR3 runs to 14 residues. The V end lost 2 bases, the J end lost 7 bases, and 12 bases lay between the germline ends. Germline loops: CDR1 MDHEN, CDR2 SYDVKM. The CDR3 reads CASSLPAGFQPQHF. CDR3 in DNA: TGTGCCAGCAGTTTACCGGCGGGTTTCCAGCCCCAGCATTTT. The entire variable domain, with the rest obtained from reference TRBV28 and TRBJ1-5, is as follows: DVKVTQSSRYLVKRTGEKVFLECVQDMDHENMFWYRQDPGLGLRLIYFSYDVKMKEKGDIPEGYSVSREKKERFSLILESASTNQTSMYLCASSLPAGFQPQHFGDGTRLSIL.

The sample holds one count of this clonotype. The rearrangement uses TRBV30 and TRBJ1-1; D not resolved. From germline, CDR1 is GTSNPN and CDR2 SVGIG (reference sequence). The ends were cut back, 3 bases at V and 1 base at J, with 15 bases in the middle. The CDR3 consists of 15 residues. In nucleotides, the CDR3 is TGTGCCTGGAGGCGGGCCCTGATATCGAACACTGAAGCTTTCTTT. It specifies CAWRRALISNTEAFF.

This rearrangement joins TRBV19 to TRBJ1-5; no clear D gene. This CDR3 is 14 amino acids long. V was shortened by 6 bases and J by 2 bases, with 11 bases between the two germline ends. CDR1 LNHDA and CDR2 SQIVND come from the germline V gene (reference sequence). CDR3 region: CASRETWGNQPQHF. CDR3 nucleotides: TGTGCCAGTAGGGAAACATGGGGCAATCAGCCCCAGCATTTT.

This clonotype has only a few counts. J is TRBJ2-3 and V is TRBV7-9; 8 bases agree with TRBD2. The V gene end was trimmed by 2 bases and the J gene end by 5 bases; junction bases not matched to a gene: 6. Germline-derived CDR1 and CDR2 are SEHNR and FQNEAQ (reference sequence). The CDR3 totals 15 residues. CDR3 DNA sequence: TGTGCCAGCAGCTTATACAGCGGGGGCGGAGATACGCAGTATTTT. This translates into CASSLYSGGGDTQYF.

A few counts support this clonotype. The chain uses TRBV19 and TRBJ2-2; D is unclear. The CDR3 length is 14 residues. V was shortened by 10 bases and J by 0 bases, with 12 bases between the two germline ends. Germline V gene lookup returns CDR1 LNHDA and CDR2 SQIVND (reference sequence). CDR3 loop: CAISDVANTGELFF. The CDR3 DNA reads as TGTGCCATATCGGACGTGGCGAACACCGGGGAGCTGTTTTTT.

This rearrangement joins TRBV14 to TRBJ1-2; D not certain. The CDR3 covers 14 residues. V lost 1 base to trimming and J lost 8 bases, with 14 bases between them. CDR1 and CDR2 from the germline V gene are SGHDN and FVKESK. CDR3 protein: CASSQVSYRQGYTF. In DNA, the CDR3 is TGTGCCAGCAGCCAAGTCTCCTACCGCCAAGGCTACACCTTC.

J is TRBJ1-6 and V is TRBV27; tentatively, D is TRBD1 (6 bases). In germline, CDR1 is MNHEY, CDR2 SMNVEV (reference sequence). The V end was cut by 7 bases, the J end by 3 bases, with 22 bases between. This CDR3 comprises 18 residues. The CDR3 DNA follows: TGTGCCAGCATCAATGATTTTACAGGGTCGGACTATAATTCACCCCTCCACTTT. It encodes CASINDFTGSDYNSPLHF.

This clonotype was observed a handful of times. This sequence joins TRBV7-8 and TRBJ1-5; tentatively, D is TRBD1 (5 bases). The V and J ends lost 0 bases and 1 base respectively, with 10 bases between them. Germline V CDR1 and CDR2: SGHVS, FQNEAQ. The CDR3 covers 16 residues. The CDR3 DNA sequence: TGTGCCAGCAGCTTAGCTTCAGGGTTAAGCAATCAGCCCCAGCATTTT. Amino acids: CASSLASGLSNQPQHF. Using reference TRBV7-8 and TRBJ1-5 for the parts outside the CDR3, the full variable domain is GAGVSQSPRYKVAKRGQDVALRCDPISGHVSLFWYQQALGQGPEFLTYFQNEAQLDKSGLPSDRFFAERPEGSVSTLKIQRTQQEDSAVYLCASSLASGLSNQPQHFGDGTRLSIL.

This clonotype occurred a few times. The rearrangement links TRBV6-1 to TRBJ1-5; D gene unclear. V shed 8 bases and J shed 1 base, with 9 bases lying between them. This CDR3 comprises 13 residues. Germline assignment: CDR1 MNHNS and CDR2 SASEGT. The CDR3 region is CASSGKSNQPQHF. CDR3 nucleotide sequence: TGTGCCAGCTCCGGCAAAAGCAATCAGCCCCAGCATTTT.

This clonotype is a singleton in its sample. J is TRBJ1-3 and V is TRBV12-3 or TRBV12-4; no clear D gene. Trimming took 0 bases from V and 1 from J, leaving 4 bases between them. The CDR3 is made up of 14 amino acids. CDR3 bases: TGTGCCAGCAGTTTAGCCGGGTCTGGAAACACCATATATTTT. It codes for CASSLAGSGNTIYF.

The V gene is TRBV6-5, the J gene TRBJ1-2, with D perhaps TRBD1 (6 bases). V was cut by 2 bases and J by 8 bases, with 9 bases left in between. Germline-derived CDR1 and CDR2 are MNHEY and SVGAGI. The CDR3 consists of 12 residues. Here the CDR3 reads CASSYQGSGYTF. CDR3 in DNA: TGTGCCAGCAGTTACCAGGGGAGCGGCTACACCTTC.

The chain couples TRBV7-2 to TRBJ2-7; 9 bases match TRBD2. This CDR3 is 14 amino acids long. Germline V lookup: CDR1 SGHTA, CDR2 FQGNSA. With 4 bases clipped from V and 2 bases from J, the junction kept 3 bases outside the gene matches. CDR3: CASSYGGRAYEQYF. CDR3 sequence (DNA): TGTGCCAGCAGCTACGGCGGGAGGGCCTACGAGCAGTACTTC.

This sequence joins TRBV11-2 and TRBJ2-2; D is uncertain. The germline gives CDR1 SGHAT, CDR2 FQNNGV. The CDR3 loop spans 14 amino acids. V was cut by 5 bases and J by 1 base, with 8 bases left in between. This chain's CDR3 is CASSHIRNTGELFF. As DNA, the CDR3 is TGTGCCAGCAGCCATATAAGGAACACCGGGGAGCTGTTTTTT.

This clonotype was seen more than once but under ten times. This chain connects TRBV24-1 to TRBJ2-1, with 10 nucleotides matching TRBD2. This CDR3 spans 16 amino acids. Trimming took 4 bases from V and 8 from J; bases not matched to a gene: 10. The germline gives CDR1 KGHDR, CDR2 SFDVKD. The CDR3 is CATSDPPSGRAHEQFF. DNA for the CDR3: TGTGCCACCAGTGACCCTCCGAGCGGGAGGGCCCATGAGCAGTTCTTC.

This clonotype came up a few times. The V call is TRBV6-2 or TRBV6-3, the J call TRBJ2-7, with TRBD2 identical over 10 bases. V was pared by 2 bases and J by 6 bases, with 13 bases of the junction left unmatched. CDR3 length: 17 amino acids. The germline CDR1 and CDR2 sequences are MNHEY and SVGEGT. The CDR3 sequence is CASSYLPGLALSPEQYF. CDR3 DNA: TGTGCCAGCAGTTACCTCCCGGGACTAGCGCTATCACCCGAGCAGTACTTC.

This chain connects TRBV24-1 to TRBJ2-3; D tentatively reads TRBD1 or TRBD2 (5 bases each). Germline V gives CDR1 KGHDR, CDR2 SFDVKD. The V gene lost 4 bases and the J gene lost 2 bases, with 24 bases spanning the gap. This CDR3 spans 19 amino acids. CDR3: CATSDPQGPGTRDTDTQYF. The CDR3 DNA follows: TGTGCCACCAGTGACCCCCAAGGGCCGGGGACCAGGGACACAGATACGCAGTATTTT.

The V call is TRBV11-3, the J call TRBJ2-5; 9 nucleotides agree with TRBD1. Losses at the gene ends were 5 bases for V and 5 bases for J; bases not matched to a gene: 9. Germline CDR1 reads SGHNT; CDR2 reads YENEEA. This CDR3 comprises 15 residues. The CDR3 coding sequence is TGTGCCAGCAGCAACAGGGGGCCCCTTGGGGAGACCCAGTACTTC. Translation: CASSNRGPLGETQYF.

The rearrangement uses TRBV30 and TRBJ2-7; D is perhaps TRBD2 (5 bases). The CDR3 loop spans 13 amino acids. Germline V gene sequence: CDR1 GTSNPN, CDR2 SVGIG (reference sequence). Trimming left V 0 bases short and J 2 bases short, with 8 bases between. The CDR3 DNA reads TGTGCCTGGAGTGTACCCGGGACCTACGAGCAGTACTTC. Protein product: CAWSVPGTYEQYF.

The CDR3 reads CASSLDANYGYTF. CDR3 in DNA: TGTGCCAGCAGCTTGGATGCTAACTATGGCTACACCTTC. The chain is built from TRBV5-4 and TRBJ1-2, with D uncertain. Germline CDR1 reads SGHNT; CDR2 reads YYREEE (reference sequence). Between the trimmed V and J ends, which lost 0 bases and 0 bases, there was a span of 3 bases. This CDR3 has 13 residues.

This rearrangement joins TRBV18 to TRBJ1-1; D unresolved. V was shortened by 3 bases and J by 6 bases, with 11 bases between the two germline ends. CDR3 length: 13 residues. CDR1 and CDR2 from the germline V gene are KGHSH and LQKENI. The CDR3, as DNA: TGTGCCAGCTCACCCGGTCTCGACGCTGAAGCTTTCTTT. Its translation: CASSPGLDAEAFF.

This clonotype turned up a few times. This rearrangement joins TRBV7-2 to TRBJ2-2; the D is unclear. The CDR3 is 12 amino acids. V gave up 3 bases and J gave up 4 bases, with 3 bases separating them. Germline values: CDR1 SGHTA, CDR2 FQGNSA. Here the CDR3 DNA reads TGTGCCAGCAGCTTTCCCACCGGGGAGCTGTTTTTT. Encoded protein: CASSFPTGELFF.

This chain joins TRBV11-2 and TRBJ2-3, with TRBD2 matching over 7 bases. CDR3 length: 15 residues. Looked up from germline, CDR1 is SGHAT and CDR2 is FQNNGV. The V segment lost 0 bases and the J segment 1 base; nucleotides outside the gene matches: 1. CDR3 protein: CASSLEGLRTDTQYF. CDR3 in DNA: TGTGCCAGCAGCTTAGAGGGACTACGCACAGATACGCAGTATTTT.

This clonotype came up a few times. The chain is built from TRBV11-3 and TRBJ2-2; no clear D. Germline loops: CDR1 SGHNT, CDR2 YENEEA. V lost 4 bases and J lost 5, with 14 bases in between. The CDR3 is 15 residues long. The CDR3, as DNA: TGTGCCAGCAGCTCTCAGACGTACAGAACCGGGGAGCTGTTTTTT. It translates to CASSSQTYRTGELFF.

The gene calls are TRBV11-3 and TRBJ1-4; tentative D call: TRBD1 (5 bases). CDR1 and CDR2 from the germline V gene are SGHNT and YENEEA. CDR3 size: 14 residues. V was cut by 7 bases and J by 7 bases, with 16 bases left in between. This CDR3 reads CASTHRGYGEKLFF. CDR3 bases: TGTGCCAGCACCCACCGGGGGTACGGTGAAAAACTGTTTTTT.

The chain uses TRBV28 and TRBJ2-7, with D possibly TRBD2 on 6 matching bases. Deletions cut 3 bases from V and 10 bases from J, with 10 bases between. Germline CDR1 is MDHEN and CDR2 is SYDVKM. CDR3 length equals 11 residues. This CDR3 is CASSLGTLQYF. CDR3 nucleotide sequence: TGTGCCAGCAGTTTGGGGACTTTACAGTACTTC.

This rearrangement joins TRBV7-3 to TRBJ2-3, with D unclear. V lost 1 base, J lost 3 bases, and 5 bases lay in between. Germline CDR1 reads SGHTA; CDR2 reads FQGTGA. There are 13 residues in the CDR3. This CDR3 is CASSLSRTDTQYF. CDR3 in DNA: TGTGCCAGCAGCTTAAGTAGGACAGATACGCAGTATTTT.